The present TCR beta chain was sequenced within a study of T cell repertoires in cytomegalovirus infection. Looking at the study overall: Public TCR beta signature analysis indicated the presence of both CMV infection and matching HLA type.

Study results and limitations: The ex vivo response showed dominance by HLA-C-restricted CMV-specific TCR beta clonotypes.

TCRdb ran MiXCR on the reads and lists one entry per CDR3 protein. The data show 300,000 to 400,000 distinct CDR3 sequences, over 7.5% seen once. This CDR3 comprises 17 residues. In germline, CDR1 is MDHEN, CDR2 SYDVKM. The V gene lost 4 bases and the J gene lost 7 bases, with 23 bases spanning the gap. This clonotype was picked up many times. What it binds is not known. This sequence originates from a human donor in good health (CMV status not recorded). Some clones in this sample may be carry-over from other donors' samples. V is TRBV28 and J is TRBJ2-1; TRBD1 might be the D (6 bases). The sequenced material came from PBMCs. CDR3 sequence (DNA): TGTGCCAGCAGTTCATCAGGGGTCTCCCGATCGAGAAATGAGCAGTTCTTC. Its translation is CASSSSGVSRSRNEQFF.